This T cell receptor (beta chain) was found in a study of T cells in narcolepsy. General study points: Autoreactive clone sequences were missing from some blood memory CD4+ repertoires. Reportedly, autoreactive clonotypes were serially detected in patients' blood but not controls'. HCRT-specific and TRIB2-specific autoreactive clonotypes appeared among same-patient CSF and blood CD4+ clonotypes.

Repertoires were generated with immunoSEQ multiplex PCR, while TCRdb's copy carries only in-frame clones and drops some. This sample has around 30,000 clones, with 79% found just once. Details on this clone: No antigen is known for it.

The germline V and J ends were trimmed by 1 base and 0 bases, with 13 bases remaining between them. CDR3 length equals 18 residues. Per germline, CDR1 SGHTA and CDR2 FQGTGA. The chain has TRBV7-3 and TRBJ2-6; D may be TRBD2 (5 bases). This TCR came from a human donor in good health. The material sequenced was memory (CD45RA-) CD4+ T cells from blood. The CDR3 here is CASSLRPGLNSGANVLTF. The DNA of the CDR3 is TGTGCCAGCAGCTTAAGACCCGGACTGAACTCTGGGGCCAACGTCCTGACTTTC.